This T cell receptor (beta chain) stems from a study of STAT5B mutations in CD4+ large granular lymphocyte leukemia. This CDR3 region has 16 residues. Germline-derived CDR1 and CDR2 are LGHNA and YNFKEQ. The V gene end was trimmed by 2 bases and the J gene end by 4 bases; junction bases not matched to a gene: 9. Profiling relied on immunoSEQ multiplex PCR, and the TCRdb table lists in-frame clones only, not all of them. The sample includes roughly 570 clones, approximately 67% of them seen just once. Sequenced sample: PBMCs. This receptor was obtained from a woman aged 50 to 60 with CD4+ T-cell large granular lymphocyte leukemia. The genes are TRBV4-2 and TRBJ2-3; 7 nucleotides line up with TRBD1. This CDR3 reads CASSQRTGSRPDTQYF. The CDR3 nucleotides read TGTGCCAGCAGCCAACGGACAGGTAGTCGTCCAGATACGCAGTATTTT.